A selection of T cell receptor beta chains follows, all from one sample in a study of T cell changes during pregnancy in multiple sclerosis. Sequencing used immunoSEQ multiplex PCR; TCRdb keeps in-frame clones, though not all of them. The sample has approximately 100,000 clones, 90% to 95% seen once. Here the sequenced sample was peripheral blood, taken before pregnancy. The origin of the receptors is a female donor with multiple sclerosis, enrolled in a pregnancy study. Both conserved end residues are part of each CDR3. Each record gives: J gene, V gene, clone size, D gene, CDR3 DNA, CDR3 protein. D genes are given only for firm matches. Clone size is not always given. Where it is, it says once, few, many or a class for expanded clones.

j_call: TRBJ1-1
v_call: TRBV19
clone_size: NA
d_call: NA
cdr3_nt: TGTGCCAGTAGTATTATAGTGACTACTGAAGCTTTCTTT
cdr3_aa: CASSIIVTTEAFF

j_call: TRBJ1-2
v_call: TRBV7-2
clone_size: NA
d_call: TRBD1
cdr3_nt: TGTGCCAGCAGCTACCAACCAGCGACAGGGGGTGGCTACACCTTC
cdr3_aa: CASSYQPATGGGYTF

j_call: TRBJ2-1
v_call: TRBV7-6
clone_size: NA
d_call: NA
cdr3_nt: TGTGCCAGCAGCTCCAGCGCCCCCAATGAGCAGTTCTTC
cdr3_aa: CASSSSAPNEQFF

j_call: TRBJ2-2
v_call: TRBV7-7
clone_size: NA
d_call: NA
cdr3_nt: TGTGCCAGCAGCTTAGCCCAGGGAGGCACCGGGGAGCTGTTTTTT
cdr3_aa: CASSLAQGGTGELFF

j_call: TRBJ2-7
v_call: TRBV18
clone_size: NA
d_call: TRBD1
cdr3_nt: TGTGCCAGCTCACCGACAGGGGCCTCCTACGAGCAGTACTTC
cdr3_aa: CASSPTGASYEQYF

j_call: TRBJ2-2
v_call: TRBV5-1
clone_size: NA
d_call: NA
cdr3_nt: TGCGCCAGCAGCCGGTTAACCGGGGAGCTGTTTTTT
cdr3_aa: CASSRLTGELFF

j_call: TRBJ1-3
v_call: TRBV6-1
clone_size: once
d_call: NA
cdr3_nt: TGTGCCAGCAGCCCACTCCCGGGACATCGAAACACCATATATTTT
cdr3_aa: CASSPLPGHRNTIYF

j_call: TRBJ2-6
v_call: TRBV21-1
clone_size: NA
d_call: NA
cdr3_nt: TGTGCCAGCAGTTTAGGGGGACCCTCTGGGGCCAACGTCCTGACTTTC
cdr3_aa: CASSLGGPSGANVLTF

j_call: TRBJ2-7
v_call: TRBV27
clone_size: NA
d_call: NA
cdr3_nt: TGTGCCAGCTCCCGGACAGCCGCCTACGAGCAGTACTTC
cdr3_aa: CASSRTAAYEQYF

j_call: TRBJ2-6
v_call: TRBV5-1
clone_size: NA
d_call: NA
cdr3_nt: TGCGCCAGCAGCCTCAGGGGAAGCTCTGGGGCCAACGTCCTGACTTTC
cdr3_aa: CASSLRGSSGANVLTF

j_call: TRBJ1-2
v_call: TRBV5-1
clone_size: NA
d_call: NA
cdr3_nt: TGCGCCAGCAGCTTGGCAGGGAGGGAAGGCTACACCTTC
cdr3_aa: CASSLAGREGYTF

j_call: TRBJ2-1
v_call: TRBV5-4
clone_size: NA
d_call: NA
cdr3_nt: TGTGCCAGCAGCCTCCAGGGCGCCAATGAGCAGTTCTTC
cdr3_aa: CASSLQGANEQFF

j_call: TRBJ2-7
v_call: TRBV5-1
clone_size: NA
d_call: TRBD1
cdr3_nt: TGCGCCAGCCGCCGGGACAGGGGAGCCTACGAGCAGTACTTC
cdr3_aa: CASRRDRGAYEQYF

j_call: TRBJ2-7
v_call: TRBV5-1
clone_size: NA
d_call: TRBD1
cdr3_nt: TGCGCCAGCAGCTTGGGTGGGACAGGGGTGTACGAGCAGTACTTC
cdr3_aa: CASSLGGTGVYEQYF

j_call: TRBJ2-5
v_call: TRBV27
clone_size: NA
d_call: TRBD2
cdr3_nt: TGTGCCAGCACCTTCGCCGCCGGGACTAGCGGGAGTGAGACCCAGTACTTC
cdr3_aa: CASTFAAGTSGSETQYF

j_call: TRBJ2-1
v_call: TRBV2
clone_size: NA
d_call: TRBD2
cdr3_nt: TGTGCCAGTTGGGGACTAGCGGTGGGAGGTGAGCAGTTCTTC
cdr3_aa: CASWGLAVGGEQFF

j_call: TRBJ2-1
v_call: TRBV5-6
clone_size: NA
d_call: TRBD2
cdr3_nt: TGTGCCAGCAGCACGGGACTAGCGCTCTACAATGAGCAGTTCTTC
cdr3_aa: CASSTGLALYNEQFF

j_call: TRBJ2-1
v_call: TRBV9
clone_size: NA
d_call: NA
cdr3_nt: TGTGCCAGCAGCGTATGGGGGGAAAGCTCCTACAATGAGCAGTTCTTC
cdr3_aa: CASSVWGESSYNEQFF

j_call: TRBJ2-6
v_call: TRBV5-1
clone_size: once
d_call: TRBD1
cdr3_nt: TGCGCCAGCGGTGGACAGGGACGACGAACCGAGAGCTCTGGGGCCAACGTCCTGACTTTC
cdr3_aa: CASGGQGRRTESSGANVLTF

j_call: TRBJ2-5
v_call: TRBV13
clone_size: NA
d_call: TRBD1
cdr3_nt: TGTGCCAGCAGCTTAGCGAGGCAGGGGGCTAAAGAGACCCAGTACTTC
cdr3_aa: CASSLARQGAKETQYF

j_call: TRBJ2-7
v_call: TRBV6-1
clone_size: NA
d_call: NA
cdr3_nt: TGTGCCAGCACCGCAGCGGCGGGAACCTACGAGCAGTACTTC
cdr3_aa: CASTAAAGTYEQYF

j_call: TRBJ1-2
v_call: TRBV4-1
clone_size: few
d_call: NA
cdr3_nt: TGCGCCAGCAGCCAAGTATTTGATCGGGATCGCGGCTACACCTTC
cdr3_aa: CASSQVFDRDRGYTF

j_call: TRBJ1-2
v_call: TRBV28
clone_size: once
d_call: NA
cdr3_nt: TGTGCCAGCAGTGCAGGGGTGGCTAACTATGGCTACACCTTC
cdr3_aa: CASSAGVANYGYTF

j_call: TRBJ2-2
v_call: TRBV4-2
clone_size: NA
d_call: NA
cdr3_nt: TGTGCCAGCAGCCAAGAGACAGGGAACACCGGGGAGCTGTTTTTT
cdr3_aa: CASSQETGNTGELFF

j_call: TRBJ1-2
v_call: TRBV7-9
clone_size: NA
d_call: NA
cdr3_nt: TGTGCCAGCGACGGAGGCTATGGCTACACCTTC
cdr3_aa: CASDGGYGYTF

j_call: TRBJ2-7
v_call: TRBV27
clone_size: NA
d_call: TRBD1
cdr3_nt: TGTGCCAGCAGTCTTGGACAGGGGTCGCCATATCAGGCGTCCTACGAGCAGTACTTC
cdr3_aa: CASSLGQGSPYQASYEQYF

j_call: TRBJ2-7
v_call: TRBV27
clone_size: NA
d_call: TRBD1
cdr3_nt: TGTGCCAGCAGACCCGGGACAGGGGGTAACGAGCAGTACTTC
cdr3_aa: CASRPGTGGNEQYF

j_call: TRBJ2-3
v_call: TRBV5-1
clone_size: NA
d_call: NA
cdr3_nt: TGCGCCAGCAGACTTCAGACCGGGGGCACAGATACGCAGTATTTT
cdr3_aa: CASRLQTGGTDTQYF

j_call: TRBJ2-5
v_call: TRBV7-9
clone_size: NA
d_call: NA
cdr3_nt: TGTGCCAGCAGCTTACTTTTCGGGAAAGTGGAGACCCAGTACTTC
cdr3_aa: CASSLLFGKVETQYF

j_call: TRBJ2-1
v_call: TRBV4-1
clone_size: once
d_call: TRBD2
cdr3_nt: TGCGCCAGCAGCCAAGGGCTAGCGGCGAGCTCCTACAATGAGCAGTTCTTC
cdr3_aa: CASSQGLAASSYNEQFF

j_call: TRBJ2-7
v_call: TRBV7-8
clone_size: NA
d_call: TRBD2
cdr3_nt: TGTGCCAGCAGCTTAGTCGGGAGGGGCAAGTACGAGCAGTACTTC
cdr3_aa: CASSLVGRGKYEQYF

j_call: TRBJ1-1
v_call: TRBV6-1
clone_size: NA
d_call: TRBD1
cdr3_nt: TGTGCCAGCCGGACGGGGACAGGGGAAACTGAAGCTTTCTTT
cdr3_aa: CASRTGTGETEAFF

j_call: TRBJ2-1
v_call: TRBV5-4
clone_size: NA
d_call: NA
cdr3_nt: TGTGCCAGCAGCTTGGAGTCCGGGAGCTCCTACAATGAGCAGTTCTTC
cdr3_aa: CASSLESGSSYNEQFF

j_call: TRBJ2-2
v_call: TRBV7-9
clone_size: NA
d_call: NA
cdr3_nt: TGTGCCAGCAGCTTAGGAGGGCTATATGAAACCGGGGAGCTGTTTTTT
cdr3_aa: CASSLGGLYETGELFF

j_call: TRBJ2-2
v_call: TRBV19
clone_size: NA
d_call: NA
cdr3_nt: TGTGCCAGTAGTCCCCTCCTGGAGGGCACCGGGGAGCTGTTTTTT
cdr3_aa: CASSPLLEGTGELFF

j_call: TRBJ2-7
v_call: TRBV2
clone_size: NA
d_call: NA
cdr3_nt: TGTGCCAGCGCAGCGTTGCCCTCCTACGAGCAGTACTTC
cdr3_aa: CASAALPSYEQYF

j_call: TRBJ2-2
v_call: TRBV5-4
clone_size: NA
d_call: TRBD2
cdr3_nt: TGTGCCAGCAGCTTGGAAGCGGGAGGGATCACCGGGGAGCTGTTTTTT
cdr3_aa: CASSLEAGGITGELFF

j_call: TRBJ2-7
v_call: TRBV6-1
clone_size: NA
d_call: NA
cdr3_nt: TGTGCCAGCATCCAGGACTACGAGCAGTACTTC
cdr3_aa: CASIQDYEQYF

j_call: TRBJ2-3
v_call: TRBV5-1
clone_size: NA
d_call: TRBD2
cdr3_nt: TGCGCCAGCAGCTTGGGGGCCCGCGGGAGGGCCCCAGATACGCAGTATTTT
cdr3_aa: CASSLGARGRAPDTQYF

j_call: TRBJ1-3
v_call: TRBV2
clone_size: NA
d_call: NA
cdr3_nt: TGTGCCAGCGCTGAGGGAAGAGGAAACACCATATATTTT
cdr3_aa: CASAEGRGNTIYF

j_call: TRBJ1-5
v_call: TRBV28
clone_size: NA
d_call: TRBD1
cdr3_nt: TGTGCCAGCAGAGGAAAGACAGGGGGCTGGCAGCCCCAGCATTTT
cdr3_aa: CASRGKTGGWQPQHF

j_call: TRBJ1-3
v_call: TRBV6-1
clone_size: once
d_call: NA
cdr3_nt: TGTGCCAGCCTCACGGGTTCTGGAAACACCATATATTTT
cdr3_aa: CASLTGSGNTIYF

j_call: TRBJ2-7
v_call: TRBV5-5
clone_size: NA
d_call: NA
cdr3_nt: TGTGCCAGCAGCTTGGTACCGGGTCGCGAGCAGTACTTC
cdr3_aa: CASSLVPGREQYF

j_call: TRBJ1-1
v_call: TRBV19
clone_size: NA
d_call: NA
cdr3_nt: TGTGCCAGTAGTACTCTGCGACGACAGAACACTGAAGCTTTCTTT
cdr3_aa: CASSTLRRQNTEAFF

j_call: TRBJ2-1
v_call: TRBV7-9
clone_size: NA
d_call: NA
cdr3_nt: TGTGCCAGCAGCGCGGGACTCTACAATGAGCAGTTCTTC
cdr3_aa: CASSAGLYNEQFF

j_call: TRBJ2-1
v_call: TRBV7-8
clone_size: NA
d_call: TRBD2
cdr3_nt: TGTGCCAGCAGCTCGATCAAGGGACTAGCGGGAGACAATGAGCAGTTCTTC
cdr3_aa: CASSSIKGLAGDNEQFF

j_call: TRBJ2-7
v_call: TRBV4-1
clone_size: NA
d_call: TRBD1
cdr3_nt: TGCGCCAGCAGCCAAGATCAAGGGACAGGGTATTACGAGCAGTACTTC
cdr3_aa: CASSQDQGTGYYEQYF

j_call: TRBJ2-7
v_call: TRBV15
clone_size: NA
d_call: NA
cdr3_nt: TGTGCCACCAGCAGAGCACCAGCGGGCACCATGTCTAGCGAGCAGTACTTC
cdr3_aa: CATSRAPAGTMSSEQYF

j_call: TRBJ2-7
v_call: TRBV27
clone_size: NA
d_call: NA
cdr3_nt: TGTGCCAGCAGTCCCGCGGACATTTGGGTTCCAGCCTACGAGCAGTACTTC
cdr3_aa: CASSPADIWVPAYEQYF

j_call: TRBJ2-1
v_call: TRBV27
clone_size: NA
d_call: TRBD2
cdr3_nt: TGTGCCAGCAGAGAGGCGGGGGGTAGCTCCTACAATGAGCAGTTCTTC
cdr3_aa: CASREAGGSSYNEQFF

j_call: TRBJ1-2
v_call: TRBV12-1
clone_size: NA
d_call: NA
cdr3_nt: TGTGCCAGCAGCTCTCGCAAGGAGGGGCATGGCTACACCTTC
cdr3_aa: CASSSRKEGHGYTF

j_call: TRBJ2-1
v_call: TRBV11-3
clone_size: NA
d_call: NA
cdr3_nt: TGTGCCAGCAGCTCGGGGACCTACAATGAGCAGTTCTTC
cdr3_aa: CASSSGTYNEQFF

j_call: TRBJ1-3
v_call: TRBV7-2
clone_size: NA
d_call: NA
cdr3_nt: TGTGCCAGCAGCCCGGGGCCCGGGAGCCTAGGAAACACCATATATTTT
cdr3_aa: CASSPGPGSLGNTIYF